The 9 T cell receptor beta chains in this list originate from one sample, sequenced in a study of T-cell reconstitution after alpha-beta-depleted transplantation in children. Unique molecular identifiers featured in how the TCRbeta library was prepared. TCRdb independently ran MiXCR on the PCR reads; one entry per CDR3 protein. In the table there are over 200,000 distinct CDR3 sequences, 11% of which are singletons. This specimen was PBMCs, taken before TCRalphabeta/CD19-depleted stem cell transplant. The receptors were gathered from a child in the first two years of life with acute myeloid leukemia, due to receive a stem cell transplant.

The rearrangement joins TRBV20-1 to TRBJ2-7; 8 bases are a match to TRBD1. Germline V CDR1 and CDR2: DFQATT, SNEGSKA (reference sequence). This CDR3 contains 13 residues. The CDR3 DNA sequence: TGCGGCACCGGGGACAGGTGGACCTACGAGCAGTACTTC. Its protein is CGTGDRWTYEQYF.

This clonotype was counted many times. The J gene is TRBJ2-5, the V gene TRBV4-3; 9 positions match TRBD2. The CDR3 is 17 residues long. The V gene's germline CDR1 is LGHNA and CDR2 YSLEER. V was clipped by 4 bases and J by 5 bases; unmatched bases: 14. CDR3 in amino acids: CASSRWYSGSQRETQYF. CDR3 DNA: TGCGCCAGCAGCCGGTGGTATAGCGGGAGTCAGCGGGAGACCCAGTACTTC.

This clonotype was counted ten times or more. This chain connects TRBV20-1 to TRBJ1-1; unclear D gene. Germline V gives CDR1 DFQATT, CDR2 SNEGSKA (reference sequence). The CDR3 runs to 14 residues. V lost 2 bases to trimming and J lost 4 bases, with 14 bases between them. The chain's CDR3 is CSARFPLGTTEAFF. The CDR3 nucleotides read TGCAGTGCTAGATTCCCCTTGGGTACCACTGAAGCTTTCTTT.

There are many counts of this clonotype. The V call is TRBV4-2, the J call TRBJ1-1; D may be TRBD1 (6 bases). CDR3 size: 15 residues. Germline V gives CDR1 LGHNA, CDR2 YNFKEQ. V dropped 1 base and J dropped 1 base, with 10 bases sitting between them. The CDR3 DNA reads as TGTGCCAGCAGCCAAGTGGCGACAGGGAACACTGAAGCTTTCTTT. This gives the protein CASSQVATGNTEAFF.

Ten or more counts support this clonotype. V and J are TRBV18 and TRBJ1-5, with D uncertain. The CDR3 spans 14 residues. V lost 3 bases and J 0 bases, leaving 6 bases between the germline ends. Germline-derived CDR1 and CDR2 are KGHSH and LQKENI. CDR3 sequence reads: CASSPRDSNQPQHF. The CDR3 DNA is TGTGCCAGCTCACCCCGTGATAGCAATCAGCCCCAGCATTTT. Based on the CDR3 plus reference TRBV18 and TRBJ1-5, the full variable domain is NAGVMQNPRHLVRRRGQEARLRCSPMKGHSHVYWYRQLPEEGLKFMVYLQKENIIDESGMPKERFSAEFPKEGPSILRIQQVVRGDSAAYFCASSPRDSNQPQHFGDGTRLSIL.

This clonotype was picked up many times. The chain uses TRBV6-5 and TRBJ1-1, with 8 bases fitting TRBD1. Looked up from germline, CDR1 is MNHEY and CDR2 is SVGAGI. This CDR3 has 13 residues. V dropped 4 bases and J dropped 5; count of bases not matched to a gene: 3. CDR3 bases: TGTGCCAGCAGTTCCAGGGGGCCTACTGAAGCTTTCTTT. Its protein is CASSSRGPTEAFF.

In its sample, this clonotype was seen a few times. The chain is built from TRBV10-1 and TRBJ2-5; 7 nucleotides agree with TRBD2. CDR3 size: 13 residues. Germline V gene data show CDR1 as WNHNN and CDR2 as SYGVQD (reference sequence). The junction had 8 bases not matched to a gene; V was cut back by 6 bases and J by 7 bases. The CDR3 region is CASSLAEGGTQYF. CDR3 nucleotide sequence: TGCGCCAGCAGCCTAGCGGAGGGTGGGACCCAGTACTTC.

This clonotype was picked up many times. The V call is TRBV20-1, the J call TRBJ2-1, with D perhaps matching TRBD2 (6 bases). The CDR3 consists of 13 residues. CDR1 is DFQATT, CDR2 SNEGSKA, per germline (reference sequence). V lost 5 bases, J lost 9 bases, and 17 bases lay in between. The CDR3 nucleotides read TGCAGTGCTCCCACTAGCCCGAGTGGTGAGCAGTTCTTC. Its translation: CSAPTSPSGEQFF.

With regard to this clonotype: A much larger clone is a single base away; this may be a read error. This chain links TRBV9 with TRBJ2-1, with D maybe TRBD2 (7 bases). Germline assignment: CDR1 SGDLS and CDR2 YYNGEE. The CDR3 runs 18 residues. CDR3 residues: CASTPGGVGPHYYNGQFF. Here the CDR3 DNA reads TGTGCCAGCACCCCGGGGGGCGTCGGGCCTCACTACTACAATGGGCAGTTCTTC.